The 11 T cell receptor beta chains below all came from one sample that was sequenced in a study of identifying expanded T cells in peripheral blood. Using immunoSEQ multiplex PCR, the repertoire was profiled, and TCRdb retains in-frame clones only, with some absent. The table shows 120,000 or so clones, with about 80% occurring only once. The sample consisted of blood. The receptor source for this set is a person between 18 and 70 years old in good health.

The rearrangement uses TRBV5-1 and TRBJ2-3, with D perhaps TRBD2 (7 bases). V was shortened by 7 bases and J by 6 bases, with 18 bases between the two germline ends. Germline-derived CDR1 and CDR2 are SGHRS and YFSETQ. CDR3 length equals 14 residues. CDR3 in amino acids: CASSLGGAGDTQYF. The CDR3, as DNA: TGCGCCAGCTCTCTGGGGGGGGCCGGGGATACGCAGTATTTT.

The chain recombines TRBV5-1 with TRBJ2-5; weak D call: TRBD2 (6 bases). Matching the DNA end better, TRBJ2-7 makes the J call doubtful. The germline V gene has CDR1 SGHRS and CDR2 YFSETQ. This CDR3 spans 15 amino acids. CDR3 coding DNA: TGCGCCAGCAGCTTGGGCCGGGGGTACTCCTACGAGCAGTACTTC. Translated, it gives CASSLGRGYSYEQYF.

The chain joins TRBV6-5 to TRBJ2-1; 12 bases fit TRBD1. This CDR3 has 14 amino acids. The germline CDR1 and CDR2 sequences are MNHEY and SVGAGI. The trim removed 8 bases at V and 11 bases at J, leaving 10 bases unmatched. As DNA, the CDR3 is TGTGCCAGCCGAACACCCGGGACAGGGGGCCAGCAGTTCTTC. It yields the protein CASRTPGTGGQQFF.

This clone was counted only a few times. The J gene is TRBJ2-7, the V gene TRBV7-8, with a tentative D call TRBD2 (6 bases). This CDR3 contains 14 residues. Germline V lookup: CDR1 SGHVS, CDR2 FQNEAQ. V lost 5 bases and J lost 3, with 14 bases in between. Written as DNA, the CDR3 is TGTGCCAGCAGCGCCCCGGGACTTCTCTACGAGCAGTACTTC. Translation gives CASSAPGLLYEQYF.

V gene TRBV5-1 combines with J gene TRBJ1-6, with a tentative D call TRBD1 (5 bases). CDR1 is SGHRS, CDR2 YFSETQ, per germline. The CDR3 consists of 15 residues. V lost 3 bases, J lost 0 bases, and 7 bases lay in between. The CDR3 spells CASSSGGSYNSPLHF. The CDR3 DNA sequence: TGCGCCAGCAGCTCCGGGGGCTCCTATAATTCACCCCTCCACTTT. The variable domain in full, with the rest retrieved from reference TRBV5-1 and TRBJ1-6, is KAGVTQTPRYLIKTRGQQVTLSCSPISGHRSVSWYQQTPGQGLQFLFEYFSETQRNKGNFPGRFSGRQFSNSRSEMNVSTLELGDSALYLCASSSGGSYNSPLHFGNGTRLTVT.

V gene TRBV11-2 combines with J gene TRBJ1-1, with D possibly matching TRBD1 (6 bases). Germline V gene sequence: CDR1 SGHAT, CDR2 FQNNGV. This CDR3 has 16 amino acids. Trimming stripped 1 base from V and 4 bases from J, with 16 bases between. CDR3: CASSLVGPGAVTEAFF. As DNA, the CDR3 is TGTGCCAGCAGCTTAGTAGGACCAGGGGCCGTCACTGAAGCTTTCTTT.

This chain uses TRBV13 with TRBJ1-1; D is unclear. The length of the CDR3 is 16 residues. Between the trimmed V and J ends, which lost 0 bases and 0 bases, there was a span of 11 bases. Germline V CDR1 and CDR2: PRHDT, FYEKMQ (reference sequence). The CDR3 loop reads CASSLGFPAMNTEAFF. DNA of the CDR3: TGTGCCAGCAGCTTAGGCTTTCCGGCTATGAACACTGAAGCTTTCTTT.

This clone was observed a few times. The chain is built from TRBV7-3 and TRBJ2-1, with 7 bases aligning to TRBD2. Trimming cost V 1 base and J 0 bases; bases outside gene matches: 3. Germline V gives CDR1 SGHTA, CDR2 FQGTGA. This CDR3 is built from 16 residues. This CDR3 is CASSLRRGDSYNEQFF. CDR3 DNA sequence: TGTGCCAGCAGCTTAAGACGGGGGGACTCCTACAATGAGCAGTTCTTC.

The J gene is TRBJ1-2, the V gene TRBV11-2, with D possibly TRBD1 on 5 matching bases. The ends were cut back, 2 bases at V and 8 bases at J, with 15 bases in the middle. Germline assignment: CDR1 SGHAT and CDR2 FQNNGV. CDR3 length equals 14 residues. Here the CDR3 reads CASSLPRGVWGYTF. For the CDR3, the DNA is TGTGCCAGCAGCTTACCGCGGGGGGTGTGGGGCTACACCTTC.

V and J are TRBV4-1 and TRBJ2-1; the D is unclear. Germline V gives CDR1 MGHRA, CDR2 YSYEKL. The CDR3 runs 15 residues. V was trimmed by 3 bases and J by 0 bases, leaving 9 bases between them. The CDR3 DNA reads as TGCGCCAGCAGCCAGGTCCTGAGCTCCTACAATGAGCAGTTCTTC. The encoded protein is CASSQVLSSYNEQFF.

The rearrangement joins TRBV11-3 to TRBJ1-1, with D perhaps TRBD1 (6 bases). CDR1 is SGHNT, CDR2 YENEEA, per germline. The CDR3 sequence is 17 residues long. The ends were cut back, 1 base at V and 1 base at J, with 16 bases in the middle. The CDR3 nucleotides read TGTGCCAGCAGCTTAGGGGTAACAGGGTCTGGGAACACTGAAGCTTTCTTT. Its translation is CASSLGVTGSGNTEAFF.